One and the same sample provided the 4 T cell receptor beta chains below, sequenced in a study of graft-versus-host responses after intestinal transplantation. Sequencing was performed with immunoSEQ multiplex PCR; in TCRdb, only in-frame clones are kept and a portion is missing. Of fewer than 15,000 clones in the sample, roughly 86% were seen once. The starting material was PBMCs, obtained after intestinal transplantation. All receptors come from a human patient who received an intestinal transplant, so some T cells may come from the graft donor.

The J gene is TRBJ2-3, the V gene TRBV11-2, with TRBD1 identical over 10 bases. This CDR3 spans 15 amino acids. Losses at the gene ends were 3 bases for V and 5 bases for J; bases not matched to a gene: 5. From germline, CDR1 is SGHAT and CDR2 FQNNGV. The CDR3 protein is CASSLEGTGVDTQYF. CDR3 coding DNA: TGTGCCAGCAGCTTGGAGGGGACAGGGGTAGATACGCAGTATTTT.

The chain joins TRBV6-6 to TRBJ2-2, with a weak D call TRBD2 (6 bases). The ends were cut back, 6 bases at V and 5 bases at J, with 7 bases in the middle. The germline gives CDR1 MNHNY, CDR2 SVGAGI (reference sequence). This CDR3 is 12 amino acids long. The CDR3, as DNA: TGTGCCAGCAGGGGGGGAACCGGGGAGCTGTTTTTT. It is translated as CASRGGTGELFF.

V and J are TRBV7-2 and TRBJ2-7, with TRBD2 identical over 10 bases. Germline loops: CDR1 SGHTA, CDR2 FQGNSA. This CDR3 comprises 14 residues. Trimming removed 5 bases from V and 2 bases from J; junction bases left unmatched: 3. The CDR3 DNA is TGTGCCAGCAGCATACTAGCGGGGACCTACGAGCAGTACTTC. As protein: CASSILAGTYEQYF.

The chain employs TRBV11-2 and TRBJ2-7; D is unclear. The CDR3 runs to 13 residues. Germline V CDR1 and CDR2: SGHAT, FQNNGV. Trimming cost V 4 bases and J 4 bases, with 11 bases left between them. The DNA for the CDR3 is TGTGCCAGCAGCTCCCCCACCACTTACGAGCAGTACTTC. Amino acids: CASSSPTTYEQYF.